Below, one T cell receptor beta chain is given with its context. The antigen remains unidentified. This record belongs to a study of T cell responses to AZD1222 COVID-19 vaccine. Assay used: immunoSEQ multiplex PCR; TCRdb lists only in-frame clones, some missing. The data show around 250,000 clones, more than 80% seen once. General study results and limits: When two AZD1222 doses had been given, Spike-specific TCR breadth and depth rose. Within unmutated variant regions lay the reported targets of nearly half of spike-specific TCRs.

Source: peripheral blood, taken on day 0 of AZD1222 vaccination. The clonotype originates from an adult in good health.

The CDR3 nucleotides are TGTGCCAGCAGCTCGGACAGGGGACTCGACAATGAGCAGTTCTTC. Translating gives CASSSDRGLDNEQFF. The rearrangement joins TRBV7-9 to TRBJ2-1; TRBD1 agrees at 9 bases. Germline assignment: CDR1 SEHNR and CDR2 FQNEAQ (reference sequence). CDR3 length: 15 amino acids. V gave up 4 bases and J gave up 5 bases; unmatched junction bases: 6. Full variable domain (outside the CDR3, taken from reference TRBV7-9 and TRBJ2-1): DTGVSQNPRHKITKRGQNVTFRCDPISEHNRLYWYRQTLGQGPEFLTYFQNEAQLEKSRLLSDRFSAERPKGSFSTLEIQRTEQGDSAMYLCASSSDRGLDNEQFFGPGTRLTVL.